This TCR beta chain was observed in a study of cytomegalovirus exposure and HLA in healthy donors. Trimming cost V 7 bases and J 2 bases; bases outside gene matches: 10. The CDR3 is made up of 14 amino acids. Germline V gives CDR1 GTSNPN, CDR2 SVGIG (reference sequence). The PCR employed 60 Vbeta primers together with 13 Jbeta primers. Method: immunoSEQ multiplex PCR; TCRdb's copy keeps in-frame clones and lacks some. The sample gives about 140,000 clones, 60% to 80% of which show up once; 1.1% is in the top ten. The chain carries TRBV30 and TRBJ2-5; 7 bases fit TRBD2. Material for sequencing was PBMCs. The clonotype comes from a male donor in good health and CMV-seronegative. CDR3 bases: TGTGCCTCGCGAGCAGCGGGGAGTCAAGAGACCCAGTACTTC. It specifies CASRAAGSQETQYF.